Listed below are T cell receptor beta chains from one sample, sequenced in a study of shared clonotypes between healthy human individuals. TCRdb's table, derived via immunoSEQ multiplex PCR, lists solely in-frame clones and lacks some. The sample consists of around 2,000,000 clones, about 95% of them appearing once. The sample consisted of naive CD8+ T cells sorted from blood. The receptor source for this set is a man younger than 35 in good health. Each CDR3 is given with its conserved first and last residue. The D gene is left open where the match is weak. Part of the rows lack a size; the others show once, few, many or a class for expanded clones.

>TRBJ2-3|TRBD1|15|TRBV4-1|.
TGCGCCAGCAGCCTGGGACAGACTAGCACAGATACGCAGTATTTT
CASSLGQTSTDTQYF
>TRBJ2-2|.|14|TRBV28|.
TGTGCCAGCAGTTTATCCAGGAACACCGGGGAGCTGTTTTTT
CASSLSRNTGELFF
>TRBJ2-7|TRBD1|14|TRBV6-1|.
TGTGCCAGCAGCGCAACAGGGGCTGGGTACGAGCAGTACTTC
CASSATGAGYEQYF
>TRBJ1-1|.|15|TRBV27|.
TGTGCCAGCAGTCTCATTGGGCAGGGGATCACTGAAGCTTTCTTT
CASSLIGQGITEAFF
>TRBJ2-7|.|14|TRBV6-1|.
TGTGCCAGCAGTGAATGGCAGGAGTCCTACGAGCAGTACTTC
CASSEWQESYEQYF
>TRBJ2-7|TRBD1|13|TRBV29-1|.
TGCAGCGTTGGGGGGACAGGGGCCTACGAGCAGTACTTC
CSVGGTGAYEQYF
>TRBJ1-5|.|15|TRBV28|.
TGTGCCAGCAGTTTAGAGCCCTTTTGGAATCAGCCCCAGCATTTT
CASSLEPFWNQPQHF
>TRBJ1-5|TRBD1|16|TRBV7-7|.
TGTGCTAGCAGCTTCGGTAGACAGGGAGTGGATCAGCCCCAGCATTTT
CASSFGRQGVDQPQHF
>TRBJ1-5|.|14|TRBV7-9|.
TGTGCCAGCAGCTTCACTCAGGGTAACCAGCCCCAGCATTTT
CASSFTQGNQPQHF
>TRBJ1-1|TRBD1|13|TRBV7-9|.
TGTGCCACCTTGACAGGGTCGAACACTGAAGCTTTCTTT
CATLTGSNTEAFF
>TRBJ1-6|TRBD1|15|TRBV30|.
TGTGCCTGGAGCGGGCCGGGGACAGCTGATTCACCCCTCCACTTT
CAWSGPGTADSPLHF
>TRBJ2-7|TRBD1|15|TRBV4-1|once
TGCGCCAGCAGCGGAGGACAGGGCAGCTCCTACGAGCAGTACTTC
CASSGGQGSSYEQYF